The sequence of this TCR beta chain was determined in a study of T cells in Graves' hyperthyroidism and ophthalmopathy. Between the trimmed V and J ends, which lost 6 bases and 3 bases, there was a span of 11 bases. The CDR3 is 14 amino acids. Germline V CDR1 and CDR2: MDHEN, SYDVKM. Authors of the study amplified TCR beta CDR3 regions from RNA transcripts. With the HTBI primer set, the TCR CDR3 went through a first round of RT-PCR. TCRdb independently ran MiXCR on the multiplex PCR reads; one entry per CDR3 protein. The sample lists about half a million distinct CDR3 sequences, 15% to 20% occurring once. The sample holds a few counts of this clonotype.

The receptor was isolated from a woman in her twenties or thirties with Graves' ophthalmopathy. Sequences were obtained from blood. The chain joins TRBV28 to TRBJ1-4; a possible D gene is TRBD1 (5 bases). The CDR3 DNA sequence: TGTGCCAGCAGCCCCGGGGGAGCTAATGAAAAACTGTTTTTT. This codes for CASSPGGANEKLFF.